This entry is about one TCR beta chain. The data stem from a study of control samples from healthy donors and cancer patients. Sequencing used immunoSEQ multiplex PCR; TCRdb keeps in-frame clones, though not all of them. The data hold more than 100,000 clones, with approximately 89% observed a single time. Sequencing was done on a sample of blood. This TCR was sampled from a young woman in good health.

DNA for the CDR3: TGTGCCAGCAGCTCACAGGGGAGATATTCACCCCTCCACTTT. It codes for CASSSQGRYSPLHF. This chain uses TRBV14 with TRBJ1-6; TRBD1 agrees at 7 bases. V lost 5 bases, J lost 8 bases, and 6 bases stayed unmatched. The CDR3 consists of 14 residues. Looked up from germline, CDR1 is SGHDN and CDR2 is FVKESK. The variable domain in full, completed from reference TRBV14 and TRBJ1-6, reads EAGVTQFPSHSVIEKGQTVTLRCDPISGHDNLYWYRRVMGKEIKFLLHFVKESKQDESGMPNNRFLAERTGGTYSTLKVQPAELEDSGVYFCASSSQGRYSPLHFGNGTRLTVT.